This T cell receptor beta chain was profiled in a study of T cells expressing NK-cell markers. Looking at the study overall: From sorted CD3+CD56+NKG2C+, CD3+CD56+NKG2C- and CD3+CD56-NKG2C+ T cells came the TCR beta repertoires. Eight donors were sequenced, of whom seven were HCMV-seropositive, while the remaining one was HCMV-seronegative.

Synthesis of TCR beta cDNA relied on 5'RACE template switching carrying UMIs. TCRdb reprocessed the 5' RACE reads and keeps a single row for each CDR3 protein, giving no DNA. The sample totals 500,000 to 700,000 distinct CDR3 sequences. Germline V CDR1 and CDR2: DFQATT, SNEGSKA (reference sequence). This CDR3 has 15 amino acids. Regarding this clonotype: Its antigen is not identified.

The study, taken as a whole, reports: In over 5 donors, dominant CD3+CD56+NKG2C+ clonotypes ranked among the top 10 CD8+ clonotypes.

This receptor was taken from a man between 18 and 29 years old in good health. The chain joins TRBV20-1 to TRBJ1-1; the D call from TCRdb, TRBD1, cannot be confirmed without DNA. The sample was blood T cells: a sorted CD56 or NKG2C T cell subset, CD4+ or CD8+ T cells, or bulk PBMC T cells (not recorded which). The CDR3 is CSARDRDRGYTEAFF.